These 14 T cell receptor beta chains were all obtained from the same sample, sequenced in a study of blood T cells in healthy people across ages (dated by TCRdb to 2014 to 2015). The library was built by means of 5' RACE. Sequenced on an Illumina HiSeq 2500. A second roughly 7 to 12 cycle PCR used a sample-barcoded 5' primer and a J-beta primer mix. The public reads were quality trimmed at Q25 with fastp and then assembled into clones with MiXCR by TCRdb, keeping productive beta chains. Each entry is one CDR3 protein sequence, shown with its most common DNA and genes. The sample table lists 1.5 million to 2 million distinct CDR3 sequences, 25% to 30% of them with a count of one. Together, the top ten hold roughly 8% of the sample. Source material: blood. All receptors derive from a woman between 25 and 40 years old in good health.

This clonotype appeared a few times. The chain joins TRBV7-9 to TRBJ1-4; D is uncertain. Trimming left V 6 bases short and J 5 bases short, with 13 bases between. The CDR3 has 14 residues. Per the germline V gene, CDR1 is SEHNR and CDR2 is FQNEAQ (reference sequence). The DNA for the CDR3 is TGTGCCAGCAGTTCGTGGACGTCAAATGAAAAACTGTTTTTT. This sequence encodes CASSSWTSNEKLFF.

The chain carries TRBV7-9 and TRBJ2-7, with a weak D call TRBD1 (6 bases). V lost 3 bases to trimming and J lost 7 bases, with 13 bases between them. Per germline, CDR1 SEHNR and CDR2 FQNEAQ (reference sequence). The CDR3 is 13 amino acids. CDR3 in amino acids: CASSFTSGEEQYF. In DNA form, the CDR3 reads TGTGCCAGCAGCTTCACTTCAGGGGAAGAGCAGTACTTC.

This clonotype came up many times. The chain is built from TRBV11-2 and TRBJ2-5; D is perhaps TRBD2 (6 bases). This CDR3 has 14 amino acids. The ends were cut back, 5 bases at V and 4 bases at J, with 14 bases in the middle. Germline V gives CDR1 SGHAT, CDR2 FQNNGV. DNA of the CDR3: TGTGCCAGCAGCGGCGCCGGGACTCCAGAGACCCAGTACTTC. It is translated as CASSGAGTPETQYF.

There are many counts of this clonotype. A read error may produce the germline difference seen at one junction end. The chain couples TRBV5-1 to TRBJ1-2; D is perhaps TRBD1 (5 bases). CDR1 and CDR2 (germline): SGHRS, YFSETQ. The CDR3 is 13 amino acids. The CDR3 sequence: CASSLGRNDGYTF. DNA for the CDR3: TGTGCCAGCAGTTTGGGACGGAACGATGGCTACACCTTC.

The chain has TRBV11-1 and TRBJ2-5, with 8 bases that match TRBD2. The germline CDR1 and CDR2 sequences are SGHAT and FQDESV (reference sequence). This CDR3 comprises 15 residues. V gave up 0 bases and J gave up 1 base; unmatched junction bases: 1. The CDR3 nucleotides read TGTGCCAGCAGCTTAGCGGGACTAGTCCAAGAGACCCAGTACTTC. It encodes CASSLAGLVQETQYF.

This clonotype has a handful of counts. The rearrangement joins TRBV5-1 to TRBJ2-1; 9 bases are a match to TRBD1. Germline lookup yields CDR1 SGHRS and CDR2 YFSETQ. The CDR3 totals 15 residues. With V trimmed by 4 bases and J by 3 bases, 5 bases remained unmatched. The CDR3 nucleotides read TGCGCCAGCAGCAGACAGGGGGTTGGCTACAATGAGCAGTTCTTC. Its translation is CASSRQGVGYNEQFF. Supplemented by reference TRBV5-1 and TRBJ2-1, the full variable domain reads KAGVTQTPRYLIKTRGQQVTLSCSPISGHRSVSWYQQTPGQGLQFLFEYFSETQRNKGNFPGRFSGRQFSNSRSEMNVSTLELGDSALYLCASSRQGVGYNEQFFGPGTRLTVL.

V usage is TRBV7-3 and J usage is TRBJ2-6; 9 bases match TRBD2. The CDR3 length is 16 residues. V lost 5 bases, J lost 1 base, and 3 bases stayed unmatched. Germline V gene data show CDR1 as SGHTA and CDR2 as FQGTGA. The CDR3 nucleotides read TGTGCCAGCAGCCTAGCGGGGTGGTCTGGGGCCAACGTCCTGACTTTC. It yields the protein CASSLAGWSGANVLTF.

The genes are TRBV20-1 and TRBJ1-2; D not resolved. V lost 4 bases and J 0 bases, leaving 9 bases between the germline ends. This CDR3 is 13 amino acids long. Looked up from germline, CDR1 is DFQATT and CDR2 is SNEGSKA (reference sequence). The CDR3 DNA sequence: TGCAGTGCTATGGTCAGTTCTAACTATGGCTACACCTTC. Amino acids: CSAMVSSNYGYTF.

This clonotype was picked up many times. The genes are TRBV29-1 and TRBJ1-2, with 7 bases fitting TRBD1. J was trimmed by 8 bases and V by 0 bases; bases with no gene match: 9. Germline CDR1 reads SQVTM; CDR2 reads ANQGSEA. This CDR3 spans 14 amino acids. The CDR3 nucleotides are TGCAGCGTTGAAGAACTGAACAGGGGAGAAGGCTACACCTTC. The encoded protein is CSVEELNRGEGYTF.

The chain employs TRBV3-1 and TRBJ2-1, with 8 positions matching TRBD1. The DNA end is a closer match to TRBJ2-7, so the J assignment may be wrong. The CDR3 totals 13 residues. Germline CDR1 and CDR2: LGHDT and YNNKEL (reference sequence). CDR3 in DNA: TGTGCCAGCAGCTCGACAGGGGCCAATGAGCAGTACTTC. Amino acid sequence: CASSSTGANEQYF.

A word on this clonotype: An end of the junction differs from the germline gene, which may be a read error. The chain has TRBV12-5 and TRBJ2-1; 9 positions agree with TRBD2. Germline CDR1 and CDR2: LGHNT and FRNRAP. This CDR3 region has 13 residues. The CDR3 nucleotides read TGTGTTAGTGGTTTGACTAGCGGCAATGAGCAGTTCTTC. Amino acid sequence: CVSGLTSGNEQFF.

Remarks on this clonotype: Germline is not matched at one junction end, which may reflect a read error. The chain uses TRBV7-2 and TRBJ2-7; possible D gene TRBD1, 5 bases. Per the germline V gene, CDR1 is SGHTA and CDR2 is FQGNSA. CDR3 length: 15 residues. The CDR3 protein is CASSLAGAFSYGQYF. The CDR3 DNA is TGTGCCAGCAGCTTAGCAGGGGCCTTCTCCTACGGGCAGTACTTC. Variable domain in full (rest from reference TRBV7-2 and TRBJ2-7): GAGVSQSPSNKVTEKGKDVELRCDPISGHTALYWYRQSLGQGLEFLIYFQGNSAPDKSGLPSDRFSAERTGGSVSTLTIQRTQQEDSAVYLCASSLAGAFSYGQYFGPGTRLTVT.

The chain has TRBV12-5 and TRBJ2-1; D may be TRBD2 (6 bases). The CDR3 has 16 amino acids. Germline V gives CDR1 LGHNT, CDR2 FRNRAP. V lost 5 bases and J lost 6, with 20 bases in between. CDR3 sequence (DNA): TGTGCTAGTGGTCCCCCGGGACTCCCATTAGGCAATGAGCAGTTCTTC. Translated, it gives CASGPPGLPLGNEQFF.

The J gene is TRBJ1-2, the V gene TRBV12-3 or TRBV12-4, with 12 positions matching TRBD1. V shed 7 bases, J shed 7 bases, and the junction held 7 bases outside the gene matches. The CDR3 sequence is 14 residues long. The CDR3 protein is CASNGDRGRGGYTF. DNA of the CDR3: TGTGCCAGCAACGGGGACAGGGGGCGAGGTGGCTACACCTTC.